Presented here are 2 T cell receptor beta chains from one specimen sequenced in a study of CD8 T cells in Susac syndrome. Random hexamers were used to reverse transcribe the RNA input (about 0.5 to 1 ug). One entry per CDR3 protein, called by TCRdb with MiXCR from the immunoSEQ multiplex PCR reads. Found here are approximately 270,000 distinct CDR3 sequences, 93% of them singletons; the top ten hold around 0.067%. Input material: CD4+ T cells from PBMCs. These receptors originate from a human donor with multiple sclerosis.

The chain links TRBV4-1 to TRBJ2-5, with 7 bases identical to TRBD2. Trimming took 0 bases from V and 2 from J; bases not matched to a gene: 9. The CDR3 loop spans 17 amino acids. Germline lookup yields CDR1 MGHRA and CDR2 YSYEKL. DNA of the CDR3: TGCGCCAGCAGCCAAGACGGGGGGACCACCTTTCAAGAGACCCAGTACTTC. It specifies CASSQDGGTTFQETQYF.

The rearrangement links TRBV20-1 to TRBJ2-7; TRBD2 aligns across 10 bases. This CDR3 has 14 amino acids. With 1 base clipped from V and 3 bases from J, the junction kept 3 bases outside the gene matches. Germline V CDR1 and CDR2: DFQATT, SNEGSKA (reference sequence). The CDR3 sequence is CSARASGRGYEQYV. The CDR3, as DNA: TGCAGTGCTAGAGCTAGCGGGAGAGGCTACGAGCAGTACGTC.